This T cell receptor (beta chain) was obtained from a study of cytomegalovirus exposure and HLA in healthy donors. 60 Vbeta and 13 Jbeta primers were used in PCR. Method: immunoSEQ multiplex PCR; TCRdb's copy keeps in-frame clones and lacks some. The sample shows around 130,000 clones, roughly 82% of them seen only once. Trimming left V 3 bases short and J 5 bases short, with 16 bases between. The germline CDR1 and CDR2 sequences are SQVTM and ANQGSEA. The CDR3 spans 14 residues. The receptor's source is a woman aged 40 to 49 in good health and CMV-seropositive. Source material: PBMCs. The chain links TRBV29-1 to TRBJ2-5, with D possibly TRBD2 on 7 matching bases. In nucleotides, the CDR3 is TGCAGCGTTGATGGGGGGCGGGAGAGGGAGACCCAGTACTTC. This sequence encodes CSVDGGRERETQYF.